This TCR beta chain was found in a study of shared clonotypes between healthy human individuals. Whole-study results and caveats: All-four-donor shared clonotypes had higher generation probabilities than non-shared clonotypes did.

CD4+ cells were split into CD45RA+ naive and CD45RA-negative memory subsets. The data were produced by immunoSEQ multiplex PCR, yet TCRdb's version contains in-frame clones alone and is incomplete. The table has a few hundred thousand clones, 60% to 80% seen once; the top ten hold 8.5% to 14%. In regard to this clone: What it binds is unknown.

The receptor's source is a man between 25 and 39 years old in good health. Sequences were obtained from memory CD4+ T cells sorted from blood. Subset denoted: CD45RA-negative fraction.

The DNA of the CDR3 is TGTGCCAGCAGCCGGGACAGTAACTATGGCTACACCTTC. Encoded protein: CASSRDSNYGYTF. This rearrangement joins TRBV5-4 to TRBJ1-2; the match to TRBD1 covers 7 bases. This CDR3 contains 13 residues. The germline V gene encodes CDR1 SGHNT and CDR2 YYREEE (reference sequence). The V and J ends lost 4 bases and 1 base, in that order; junction bases with no gene match: 1.